Listed below are T cell receptor beta chains from one sample, sequenced in a study of beta chain features in type 1 diabetes. Method: immunoSEQ multiplex PCR; TCRdb's copy keeps in-frame clones and lacks some. The sample includes 15,000 or so clones, roughly 40% of them seen just once. Sequenced: stem cell memory CD4+ T cells from blood. The receptors were gathered from a middle-aged woman in good health. Each CDR3 is given with its conserved first and last residue. D genes are given only for firm matches. Not all rows give a size; the values are once, few, many and, for expanded clones, a class.

abundance: few; len: 15; v_gene: TRBV25-1; j_gene: TRBJ1-5; d_gene: NA; CDR3nt: TGTGCCAGCAGTCCGGCGGGGTATAGCAATCAGCCCCAGCATTTT; CDR3aa: CASSPAGYSNQPQHF
abundance: few; len: 16; v_gene: TRBV12-5; j_gene: TRBJ2-7; d_gene: TRBD1; CDR3nt: TGTGCTAGTGGTTTGGTACTCGGACAGGGTCCACGGGAGCAGTACTTC; CDR3aa: CASGLVLGQGPREQYF
abundance: few; len: 14; v_gene: TRBV2; j_gene: TRBJ2-4; d_gene: NA; CDR3nt: TGTGCCAGCAGGCGAGGACTAGCCAAAAACATTCAGTACTTC; CDR3aa: CASRRGLAKNIQYF
abundance: NA; len: 14; v_gene: TRBV5-1; j_gene: TRBJ2-3; d_gene: TRBD2; CDR3nt: TGCGCCAGCGGGGCGGGGGTCTCTGCAGATACGCAGTATTTT; CDR3aa: CASGAGVSADTQYF
abundance: NA; len: 13; v_gene: TRBV29-1; j_gene: TRBJ1-2; d_gene: TRBD1; CDR3nt: TGCAGCGCAAAGGGACAGGGAATGCATGGCTACACCTTC; CDR3aa: CSAKGQGMHGYTF
abundance: NA; len: 13; v_gene: TRBV7-9; j_gene: TRBJ1-1; d_gene: NA; CDR3nt: TGTGCCAGCAGCTTACGGGGCGCCGGGGGAGCTTTCTTT; CDR3aa: CASSLRGAGGAFF
abundance: NA; len: 17; v_gene: TRBV6-1; j_gene: TRBJ2-3; d_gene: TRBD2; CDR3nt: TGTGCCAGCAGTGGGACTAGCGGGGGATATGGCACAGATACGCAGTATTTT; CDR3aa: CASSGTSGGYGTDTQYF
abundance: NA; len: 15; v_gene: TRBV13; j_gene: TRBJ1-4; d_gene: NA; CDR3nt: TGTGCCAGCAGCTACATGCGGGGATCTAATGAAAAACTGTTTTTT; CDR3aa: CASSYMRGSNEKLFF
abundance: NA; len: 16; v_gene: TRBV4-3; j_gene: TRBJ1-2; d_gene: TRBD1; CDR3nt: TGCGCCAGCAGCCAAGCCCCGGGACAGGGGAGCTATGGCTACACCTTC; CDR3aa: CASSQAPGQGSYGYTF
abundance: NA; len: 19; v_gene: TRBV5-1; j_gene: TRBJ1-3; d_gene: TRBD1; CDR3nt: TGCGCCAGCAGCGTATCCTGGACAGGGGATTTTCGCCCCGGAAACACCATATATTTT; CDR3aa: CASSVSWTGDFRPGNTIYF
abundance: NA; len: 15; v_gene: TRBV5-1; j_gene: TRBJ2-3; d_gene: TRBD2; CDR3nt: TGCGCCAGCAGCTTGGGAGGCGGGGGTCCGGATACGCAGTATTTT; CDR3aa: CASSLGGGGPDTQYF
abundance: NA; len: 13; v_gene: TRBV5-4; j_gene: TRBJ1-6; d_gene: NA; CDR3nt: TGTGCCAGCAGCTTAGAGCCGTTCGGGCCCCTCCACTTT; CDR3aa: CASSLEPFGPLHF
abundance: NA; len: 15; v_gene: TRBV29-1; j_gene: TRBJ2-7; d_gene: TRBD1; CDR3nt: TGCAGCGTTGACACAAGGGGACAGGGCCTCTACGAGCAGTACTTC; CDR3aa: CSVDTRGQGLYEQYF
abundance: NA; len: 16; v_gene: TRBV7-2; j_gene: TRBJ2-5; d_gene: TRBD2; CDR3nt: TGTGCCAGCAGCTTAGGGCCCGGGAGCGGGGAAGAGACCCAGTACTTC; CDR3aa: CASSLGPGSGEETQYF
abundance: NA; len: 14; v_gene: TRBV18; j_gene: TRBJ2-7; d_gene: NA; CDR3nt: TGTGCCAGCTCACCACCGACAGGCTCCTACGAGCAGTACTTC; CDR3aa: CASSPPTGSYEQYF
abundance: NA; len: 19; v_gene: TRBV7-2; j_gene: TRBJ2-7; d_gene: TRBD2; CDR3nt: TGTGCCAGCAGCTTAATGGTCCTAGCGGGGGGCTCTAGCTCCTACGAGCAGTACTTC; CDR3aa: CASSLMVLAGGSSSYEQYF